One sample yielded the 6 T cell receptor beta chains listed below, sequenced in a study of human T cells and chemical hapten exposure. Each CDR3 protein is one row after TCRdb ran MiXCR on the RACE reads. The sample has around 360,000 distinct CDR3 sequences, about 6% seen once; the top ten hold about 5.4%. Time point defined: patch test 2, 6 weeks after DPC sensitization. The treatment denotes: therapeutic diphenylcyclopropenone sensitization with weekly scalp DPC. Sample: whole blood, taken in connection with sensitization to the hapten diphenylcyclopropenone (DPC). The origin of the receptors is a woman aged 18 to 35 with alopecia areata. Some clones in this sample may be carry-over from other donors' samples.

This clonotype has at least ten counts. In DNA form, the CDR3 reads TGTGCCAGCACCACCGGACAGGGGTACTACGAGCAGTACTTC. Protein sequence: CASTTGQGYYEQYF. This chain links TRBV11-2 with TRBJ2-7; 9 nucleotides align to TRBD1. Trimming at V came to 7 bases and at J to 3 bases, leaving 7 bases not matched to a gene. The CDR3 spans 14 residues. Per the germline V gene, CDR1 is SGHAT and CDR2 is FQNNGV.

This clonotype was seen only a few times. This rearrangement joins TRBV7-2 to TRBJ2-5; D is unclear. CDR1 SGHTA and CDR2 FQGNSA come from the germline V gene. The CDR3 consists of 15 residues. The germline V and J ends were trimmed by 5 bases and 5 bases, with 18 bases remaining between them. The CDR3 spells CASSPRGDSRETQYF. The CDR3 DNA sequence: TGTGCCAGCAGCCCCCGCGGCGACTCTAGGGAGACCCAGTACTTC.

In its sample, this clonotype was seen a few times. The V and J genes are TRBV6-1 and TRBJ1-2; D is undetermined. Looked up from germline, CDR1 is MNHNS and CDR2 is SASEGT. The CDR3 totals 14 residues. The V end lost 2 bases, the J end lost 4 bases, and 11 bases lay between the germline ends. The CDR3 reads CASSELARAYGYTF. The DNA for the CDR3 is TGTGCCAGCAGTGAATTGGCGAGAGCCTATGGCTACACCTTC.

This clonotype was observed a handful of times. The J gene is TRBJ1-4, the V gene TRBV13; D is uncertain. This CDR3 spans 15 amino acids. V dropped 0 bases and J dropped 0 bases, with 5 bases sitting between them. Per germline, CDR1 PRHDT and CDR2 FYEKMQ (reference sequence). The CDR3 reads CASSLGLATNEKLFF. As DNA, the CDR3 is TGTGCCAGCAGCTTAGGGCTTGCAACTAATGAAAAACTGTTTTTT.

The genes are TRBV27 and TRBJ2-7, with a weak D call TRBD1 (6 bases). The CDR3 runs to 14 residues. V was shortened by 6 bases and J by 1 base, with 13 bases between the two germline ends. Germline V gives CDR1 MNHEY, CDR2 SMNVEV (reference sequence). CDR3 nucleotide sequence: TGTGCCAGCAGAGTAAGAAGGGGGTCCTACGAGCAGTACTTC. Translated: CASRVRRGSYEQYF.

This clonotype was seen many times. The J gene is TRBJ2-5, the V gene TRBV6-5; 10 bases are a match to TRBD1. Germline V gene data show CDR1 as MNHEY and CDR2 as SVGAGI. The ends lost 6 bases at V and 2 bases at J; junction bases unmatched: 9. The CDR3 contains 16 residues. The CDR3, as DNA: TGTGCCAGCAGCGGAATGGACAGGGGGATTCAAGAGACCCAGTACTTC. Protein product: CASSGMDRGIQETQYF.